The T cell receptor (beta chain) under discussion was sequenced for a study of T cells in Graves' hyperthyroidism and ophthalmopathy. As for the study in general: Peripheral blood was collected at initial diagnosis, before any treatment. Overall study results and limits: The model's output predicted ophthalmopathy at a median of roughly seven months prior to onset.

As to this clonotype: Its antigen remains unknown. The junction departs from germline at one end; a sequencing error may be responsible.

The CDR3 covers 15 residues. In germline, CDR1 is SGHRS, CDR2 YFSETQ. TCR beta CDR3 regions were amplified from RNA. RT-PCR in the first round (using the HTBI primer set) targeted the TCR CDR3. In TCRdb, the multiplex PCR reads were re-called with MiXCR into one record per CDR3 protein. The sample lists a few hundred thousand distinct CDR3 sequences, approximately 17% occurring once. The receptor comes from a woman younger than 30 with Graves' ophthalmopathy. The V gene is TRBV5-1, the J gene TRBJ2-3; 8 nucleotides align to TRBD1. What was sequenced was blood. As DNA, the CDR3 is TGCGCCGGCAGCTTACAGGGGGAGAGGACAGATACGCAGTATTTT. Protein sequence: CAGSLQGERTDTQYF. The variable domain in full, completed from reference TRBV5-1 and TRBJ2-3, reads KAGVTQTPRYLIKTRGQQVTLSCSPISGHRSVSWYQQTPGQGLQFLFEYFSETQRNKGNFPGRFSGRQFSNSRSEMNVSTLELGDSALYLCAGSLQGERTDTQYFGPGTRLTVL.